This TCR beta chain was sequenced during a study of cytomegalovirus exposure and HLA in healthy donors. Study-level findings and limits: Confirmation in vitro established that three CMV-associated chains were specific for CMV antigens.

PCR employed 60 Vbeta and 13 Jbeta primers. Produced via immunoSEQ multiplex PCR; TCRdb's table is partial and in-frame only. The sample yields around 110,000 clones, 55% to 70% seen once. Germline loops: CDR1 MNHNY, CDR2 SVGAGI (reference sequence). J gave up 9 bases and V 6 bases, and 3 bases lay outside the gene matches. This CDR3 has 12 residues. Points on this clone: Its antigen remains unknown.

This TCR was sampled from a woman in her twenties or thirties in good health and CMV-seronegative. Sequenced material: PBMCs. V is TRBV6-6 and J is TRBJ2-1; TRBD2 matches 9 bases. For the CDR3, the DNA is TGTGCCAGCAGCAGGCGGGAGGGTGAGCAGTTCTTC. Amino acid sequence: CASSRREGEQFF.